These 27 T cell receptor beta chains were all obtained from the same sample, sequenced in a study of T cells in Graves' hyperthyroidism and ophthalmopathy. RNA transcripts served as the template for amplifying TCR beta CDR3 regions. RT-PCR in the first round (using the HTBI primer set) targeted the TCR CDR3. TCRdb fed the multiplex PCR reads into MiXCR, producing one record per CDR3 protein. The data hold around 180,000 distinct CDR3 sequences, with about a sixth observed a single time. The sequenced sample consisted of blood. The receptors here all came from a woman between 45 and 60 years old with Graves' hyperthyroidism.

This clonotype was seen ten or more times. This sequence joins TRBV27 and TRBJ1-2; perhaps TRBD1 as D (6 bases). Trimming removed 6 bases from V and 0 bases from J, with 20 bases in between. Germline CDR1 and CDR2: MNHEY and SMNVEV (reference sequence). The CDR3 loop spans 17 amino acids. CDR3 amino acids: CASSRLPGGASNYGYTF. In DNA form, the CDR3 reads TGTGCCAGCAGCCGTTTACCGGGGGGCGCCTCTAACTATGGCTACACCTTC.

This clonotype was recorded many times. With a much larger clone just one base away, this may be a read error. The J gene is TRBJ1-2, the V gene TRBV2; unclear D gene. This CDR3 is 13 amino acids long. Germline loops: CDR1 SNHLY, CDR2 FYNNEI. The V gene lost 10 bases and the J gene lost 4 bases, with 16 bases spanning the gap. The DNA for the CDR3 is TGTGCCACCTCAGGCGTCCTTAGCTATGGCTACACCTTC. This codes for CATSGVLSYGYTF.

This clonotype was counted between two and nine times. The gene calls are TRBV9 and TRBJ2-3; TRBD2 aligns across 8 bases. Trimming removed 4 bases from V and 0 bases from J; junction bases left unmatched: 10. Germline V CDR1 and CDR2: SGDLS, YYNGEE. The CDR3 spans 17 residues. The CDR3 spells CASSPVYGLASTDTQYF. The DNA of the CDR3 is TGTGCCAGCAGCCCAGTTTACGGACTAGCTAGCACAGATACGCAGTATTTT.

At least ten counts were recorded for this clonotype. The rearrangement joins TRBV5-6 to TRBJ2-7, with D possibly being TRBD2 (5 bases). V was cut by 4 bases and J by 2 bases, with 13 bases left in between. This CDR3 has 14 amino acids. Germline loops: CDR1 SGHDT, CDR2 YYEEEE. CDR3 sequence (DNA): TGTGCCAGCAGCAAGGACGCGGGCCCCTACGAGCAGTACTTC. It yields the protein CASSKDAGPYEQYF. The variable domain in full, completed from reference TRBV5-6 and TRBJ2-7, reads DAGVTQSPTHLIKTRGQQVTLRCSPKSGHDTVSWYQQALGQGPQFIFQYYEEEERQRGNFPDRFSGHQFPNYSSELNVNALLLGDSALYLCASSKDAGPYEQYFGPGTRLTVT.

The sample holds a few counts of this clonotype. A much larger clone differs from this one at a single base, so this may be a read error. This rearrangement joins TRBV18 to TRBJ1-4; D gene unclear. Germline V gene sequence: CDR1 KGHSH, CDR2 LQKENI. This CDR3 comprises 13 residues. Trimming shortened V by 10 bases and J by 2 bases, and 11 bases separated the two germline ends. DNA for the CDR3: TGTGCCACAAAGGGAACGACTAATGAAAAACTGTTTTTT. Translated: CATKGTTNEKLFF.

This chain joins TRBV27 and TRBJ2-4, with D tentatively TRBD2 (6 bases). From germline, CDR1 is MNHEY and CDR2 SMNVEV (reference sequence). The germline V and J ends were trimmed by 6 bases and 0 bases, with 15 bases remaining between them. The CDR3 sequence is 16 residues long. CDR3 nucleotide sequence: TGTGCCAGCAGGCCGGGACTTACCCTAGCCAAAAACATTCAGTACTTC. Translating it yields CASRPGLTLAKNIQYF.

At least ten counts were recorded for this clonotype. CDR3 nucleotides: TGCGCCAGCAGATGGCAGGGCTACTATGGCTACACCTTC. Its translation: CASRWQGYYGYTF. V usage is TRBV5-1 and J usage is TRBJ1-2; a possible D gene is TRBD1 (5 bases). CDR3 length: 13 amino acids. V lost 5 bases and J 3 bases, leaving 11 bases between the germline ends. The germline V gene has CDR1 SGHRS and CDR2 YFSETQ.

In this sample, this clonotype turned up many times. This chain connects TRBV18 to TRBJ1-2; perhaps TRBD1 as D (6 bases). V lost 2 bases and J 13 bases, leaving 14 bases between the germline ends. The germline gives CDR1 KGHSH, CDR2 LQKENI. The CDR3 sequence is 12 residues long. CDR3 nucleotide sequence: TGTGCCAGCTCACCAACGCAGGGGCTTTGCACCTTC. It yields the protein CASSPTQGLCTF. Filled out from reference TRBV18 and TRBJ1-2, the complete variable domain reads NAGVMQNPRHLVRRRGQEARLRCSPMKGHSHVYWYRQLPEEGLKFMVYLQKENIIDESGMPKERFSAEFPKEGPSILRIQQVVRGDSAAYFCASSPTQGLCTFGSGTRLTVV.

This clonotype was counted ten times or more. The chain recombines TRBV28 with TRBJ1-4; TRBD1 is a possible D gene (5 bases). The V and J ends lost 8 bases and 0 bases respectively, with 19 bases between them. CDR3 length: 17 residues. Germline V CDR1 and CDR2: MDHEN, SYDVKM. CDR3 coding DNA: TGTGCCAGCTCCAAAGGGGCAGTGTATGCAACTAATGAAAAACTGTTTTTT. This encodes CASSKGAVYATNEKLFF.

V gene TRBV11-2 combines with J gene TRBJ2-1; 12 bases are shared with TRBD2. CDR3 length: 16 residues. Trimming cost V 3 bases and J 1 base; bases outside gene matches: 1. In germline, CDR1 is SGHAT, CDR2 FQNNGV. The CDR3 loop reads CASSFTSGGSYNEQFF. CDR3 bases: TGTGCCAGCAGCTTTACTAGCGGGGGGTCCTACAATGAGCAGTTCTTC.

This clonotype was picked up a small number of times. The chain is built from TRBV20-1 and TRBJ1-6; the D gene is possibly TRBD1 (6 bases). The CDR3 sequence is 15 residues long. From germline, CDR1 is DFQATT and CDR2 SNEGSKA (reference sequence). V was cut by 4 bases and J by 10 bases, with 20 bases left in between. CDR3 sequence reads: CSATTTGPGSSPLHF. CDR3 DNA sequence: TGCAGTGCTACCACGACAGGACCTGGGAGCTCACCCCTCCACTTT.

About this clonotype: Sequence at one end of the junction differs from germline and may be a read error. This sequence joins TRBV7-9 and TRBJ1-1; D is possibly TRBD1 (6 bases). CDR1 SEHNR and CDR2 FQNEAQ come from the germline V gene (reference sequence). The CDR3 consists of 18 residues. CDR3 sequence reads: CASSFPIGGGGVNTEASF. The CDR3 DNA follows: TGTGCCAGCAGCTTCCCCATCGGTGGGGGCGGCGTGAACACTGAAGCTTCCTTT.

This rearrangement joins TRBV6-4 to TRBJ2-2; TRBD2 matches 11 bases. V was pared by 6 bases and J by 0 bases, with 6 bases of the junction left unmatched. The V gene's germline CDR1 is MRHNA and CDR2 SNTAGT. The CDR3 spans 17 residues. CDR3 sequence reads: CASRKTSGTSNTGELFF. The CDR3 DNA is TGTGCCAGCAGAAAGACTAGCGGGACGTCGAACACCGGGGAGCTGTTTTTT.

Many counts were recorded for this clonotype. The gene calls are TRBV6-1 and TRBJ1-1; unclear D gene. Germline assignment: CDR1 MNHNS and CDR2 SASEGT. Between the trimmed V and J ends, which lost 5 bases and 12 bases, there was a span of 19 bases. The CDR3 covers 13 residues. The chain's CDR3 is CASSLIKRSVTFF. The CDR3 nucleotides are TGTGCCAGCAGTCTCATCAAGCGTTCGGTGACTTTCTTT.

This clonotype was recorded many times. The chain joins TRBV9 to TRBJ2-2; D ambiguous. V lost 6 bases to trimming and J lost 4 bases, with 10 bases between them. Germline assignment: CDR1 SGDLS and CDR2 YYNGEE. This CDR3 spans 13 amino acids. The CDR3 protein is CASNPALTGELFF. CDR3 sequence (DNA): TGTGCCAGCAACCCCGCTCTCACCGGGGAGCTGTTTTTT.

This clonotype showed up many times. The rearrangement uses TRBV7-9 and TRBJ1-6, with D possibly being TRBD1 (5 bases). Germline V gives CDR1 SEHNR, CDR2 FQNEAQ (reference sequence). This CDR3 contains 16 residues. V lost 5 bases to trimming and J lost 8 bases, with 19 bases between them. CDR3 sequence: CASSPWGTGSDSPLHF. The CDR3 nucleotides read TGTGCCAGCAGCCCCTGGGGGACCGGCAGTGATTCACCCCTCCACTTT. The full variable domain, completed using reference TRBV7-9 and TRBJ1-6, is DTGVSQNPRHKITKRGQNVTFRCDPISEHNRLYWYRQTLGQGPEFLTYFQNEAQLEKSRLLSDRFSAERPKGSFSTLEIQRTEQGDSAMYLCASSPWGTGSDSPLHFGNGTRLTVT.

This clonotype was observed many times. The chain is built from TRBV6-2 or TRBV6-3 and TRBJ2-1; 11 bases match TRBD2. CDR1 is MNHEY and CDR2 is SVGEGT in the germline V gene. The V segment lost 5 bases and the J segment 12 bases; nucleotides outside the gene matches: 6. The CDR3 spans 13 residues. The CDR3 spells CASSRSLAGGQFF. The CDR3 DNA sequence: TGTGCCAGCAGTCGGTCCCTAGCGGGGGGGCAGTTCTTC.

The chain recombines TRBV14 with TRBJ2-7; 9 nucleotides agree with TRBD1. The CDR3 runs to 16 residues. V lost 1 base and J lost 5; bases outside the gene matches: 9. Germline assignment: CDR1 SGHDN and CDR2 FVKESK. This CDR3 is CASSQGGGQGRHEQYF. In DNA form, the CDR3 reads TGTGCCAGCAGCCAAGGGGGTGGACAGGGGAGGCACGAGCAGTACTTC.

The sample holds one count of this clonotype. A much bigger clone sits one base away, suggesting this may be a read error. The chain links TRBV27 to TRBJ2-5, with D perhaps being TRBD1 or TRBD2 (6 bases each). Per the germline V gene, CDR1 is MNHEY and CDR2 is SMNVEV (reference sequence). This CDR3 region has 13 residues. The CDR3 is CASSPGTRETRYF. The CDR3 coding sequence is TGTGCCAGCAGTCCAGGGACACGGGAGACCCGGTACTTC.

This clonotype occurred many times. The V and J genes are TRBV11-2 and TRBJ2-1; D not resolved. V was pared by 0 bases and J by 4 bases, with 13 bases between. Germline V lookup: CDR1 SGHAT, CDR2 FQNNGV. The CDR3 has 16 amino acids. The CDR3 DNA reads as TGTGCCAGCAGCTTAGATTATCGACAAACTTACAATGAGCAGTTCTTC. It specifies CASSLDYRQTYNEQFF.

This clonotype was counted at least ten times. The chain combines TRBV2 with TRBJ2-7; D is undetermined. V lost 3 bases, J lost 3 bases, and 9 bases lay in between. CDR1 is SNHLY, CDR2 FYNNEI, per germline. The CDR3 covers 13 residues. CDR3 residues: CASSEGKHYEQYF. As DNA, the CDR3 is TGTGCCAGCAGTGAGGGGAAGCACTACGAGCAGTACTTC.

The table lists this clonotype with many counts. This rearrangement joins TRBV10-3 to TRBJ2-7; 8 nucleotides align to TRBD1. Unmatched junction bases numbered 5, after V lost 10 bases and J lost 0 bases. This CDR3 contains 13 residues. Germline CDR1 ENHRY, CDR2 SYGVKD. CDR3 bases: TGTGCCACCTCGACAGGGGCCTCCTACGAGCAGTACTTC. This encodes CATSTGASYEQYF.

The V and J genes are TRBV6-2 or TRBV6-3 and TRBJ2-7; D gene ambiguous. Trimming stripped 7 bases from V and 2 bases from J, with 18 bases between. CDR3 length: 15 residues. Germline-derived CDR1 and CDR2 are MNHEY and SVGEGT. The CDR3: CASKEWFGETYEQYF. DNA for the CDR3: TGTGCCAGCAAAGAATGGTTTGGTGAGACCTACGAGCAGTACTTC.

This clonotype was observed at least ten times. V gene TRBV7-9 combines with J gene TRBJ2-2; 8 nucleotides align to TRBD1. There are 16 residues in the CDR3. Per germline, CDR1 SEHNR and CDR2 FQNEAQ (reference sequence). V was pared by 5 bases and J by 4 bases, with 9 bases of the junction left unmatched. CDR3 region: CASSQRQGSSTGELFF. The CDR3 coding sequence is TGTGCCAGCAGCCAGAGACAGGGGTCGAGCACCGGGGAGCTGTTTTTT.

V gene TRBV4-1 combines with J gene TRBJ2-7; the D is unclear. Germline V gene lookup returns CDR1 MGHRA and CDR2 YSYEKL. Trimming took 1 base from V and 2 from J, leaving 12 bases between them. This CDR3 comprises 15 residues. CDR3 nucleotides: TGCGCCAGCAGCCAAGCCTTCACCAATCCCTACGAGCAGTACTTC. It codes for CASSQAFTNPYEQYF.

V gene TRBV29-1 combines with J gene TRBJ2-1; 7 bases map to TRBD1. The CDR3 sequence is 13 residues long. V was pared by 7 bases and J by 6 bases, with 9 bases of the junction left unmatched. Germline V gene lookup returns CDR1 SQVTM and CDR2 ANQGSEA. The DNA of the CDR3 is TGCAGCGCTTCCCGGGACAGCCCCAATGAGCAGTTCTTC. Amino acids: CSASRDSPNEQFF.

The chain recombines TRBV7-9 with TRBJ1-4; D remains unclear. This CDR3 comprises 11 residues. Germline loops: CDR1 SEHNR, CDR2 FQNEAQ (reference sequence). Trimming took 5 bases from V and 7 from J, leaving 5 bases between them. The CDR3 bases are TGTGCCAGCAGCAGGACTGAAAAACTGTTTTTT. Amino acids: CASSRTEKLFF.